One and the same sample provided the 30 T cell receptor beta chains below, sequenced in a study of T cell changes during pregnancy in multiple sclerosis. Using immunoSEQ multiplex PCR, the repertoire was profiled, and TCRdb retains in-frame clones only, with some absent. The data hold around 100,000 clones, with roughly nine tenths observed a single time. The sequenced sample was peripheral blood, obtained after pregnancy. These TCRs come from a female donor with multiple sclerosis, enrolled in a pregnancy study.

The chain joins TRBV6-5 to TRBJ1-4, with 11 positions matching TRBD1. Germline V gives CDR1 MNHEY, CDR2 SVGAGI. The CDR3 is made up of 15 amino acids. The J segment lost 8 bases and the V segment lost 7 bases, leaving 9 bases of the junction unmatched. The CDR3 region has the DNA TGTGCCAGCAAACCAACCGGGACAGGGGGAGAAAAACTGTTTTTT. This encodes CASKPTGTGGEKLFF.

V usage is TRBV6-4 and J usage is TRBJ1-2; 7 nucleotides agree with TRBD1. The ends lost 7 bases at V and 8 bases at J; junction bases unmatched: 4. The CDR3 covers 11 residues. Germline CDR1 MRHNA, CDR2 SNTAGT. This CDR3 is CASTGQEGYTF. The CDR3 coding sequence is TGTGCCAGCACCGGACAGGAGGGCTACACCTTC.

CDR3 nucleotides: TGTGCCAGCAGTTTCGGGGGGGCCCTAGATACGCAGTATTTT. This translates into CASSFGGALDTQYF. The chain carries TRBV6-1 and TRBJ2-3, with 8 bases lining up with TRBD2. The germline V gene encodes CDR1 MNHNS and CDR2 SASEGT. The J segment lost 5 bases and the V segment lost 5 bases, leaving 6 bases of the junction unmatched. The CDR3 runs 14 residues.

The V gene is TRBV10-3, the J gene TRBJ2-7; 8 nucleotides agree with TRBD2. CDR1 and CDR2 from the germline V gene are ENHRY and SYGVKD. V lost 8 bases, J lost 0 bases, and 6 bases stayed unmatched. This CDR3 has 14 residues. The CDR3 region is CAIGERGSSYEQYF. Written as DNA, the CDR3 is TGTGCCATCGGCGAGCGGGGGAGCTCCTACGAGCAGTACTTC.

J is TRBJ2-3 and V is TRBV2; possible D gene TRBD2, 6 bases. The ends were cut back, 6 bases at V and 1 base at J, with 14 bases in the middle. CDR1 is SNHLY, CDR2 FYNNEI, per germline. CDR3 length equals 15 residues. The CDR3 sequence is CASRPITSRTDTQYF. CDR3 in DNA: TGTGCCAGCAGGCCCATTACTAGCCGCACAGATACGCAGTATTTT.

This clone came up a few times. The chain recombines TRBV29-1 with TRBJ1-3, with 11 bases fitting TRBD1. CDR1 and CDR2 (germline): SQVTM, ANQGSEA. J lost 2 bases, V lost 6 bases, and 6 bases had no gene match. The CDR3 runs 15 residues. The CDR3 spells CSVTGQGATGNTIYF. In nucleotides, the CDR3 is TGCAGCGTCACCGGACAGGGGGCTACTGGAAACACCATATATTTT.

The V gene is TRBV9, the J gene TRBJ2-7; TRBD1 agrees at 9 bases. Trimming at V came to 5 bases and at J to 2 bases, leaving 5 bases not matched to a gene. This CDR3 comprises 14 residues. Germline V gene sequence: CDR1 SGDLS, CDR2 YYNGEE. The CDR3 DNA is TGTGCCAGCAGTCCCGGGACAGGGACCTACGAGCAGTACTTC. Encoded protein: CASSPGTGTYEQYF.

The chain has TRBV4-1 and TRBJ2-7; 8 nucleotides line up with TRBD1. V lost 0 bases, J lost 4 bases, and 5 bases stayed unmatched. In germline, CDR1 is MGHRA, CDR2 YSYEKL. CDR3 length: 15 residues. The CDR3 loop reads CASSQDPQGGYEQYF. CDR3 nucleotide sequence: TGCGCCAGCAGCCAAGATCCACAGGGGGGTTACGAGCAGTACTTC.

The chain joins TRBV2 to TRBJ1-4, with D unresolved. The CDR3 extends over 11 amino acids. Trimming removed 10 bases from V and 7 bases from J, with 10 bases in between. Germline-derived CDR1 and CDR2 are SNHLY and FYNNEI. CDR3 in amino acids: CAILEGEKLFF. The CDR3 DNA follows: TGTGCCATCCTGGAGGGTGAAAAACTGTTTTTT.

This clone was picked up a small number of times. The rearrangement uses TRBV4-2 and TRBJ2-2, with 7 bases matching TRBD1. The CDR3 runs 15 residues. Germline assignment: CDR1 LGHNA and CDR2 YNFKEQ. V was pared by 1 base and J by 7 bases, with 6 bases of the junction left unmatched. In DNA form, the CDR3 reads TGTGCCAGCAGCCAAGTAGAGGGGGCTGGCGGGGAGCTGTTTTTT. Protein sequence: CASSQVEGAGGELFF.

The chain links TRBV7-8 to TRBJ2-7; 11 bases agree with TRBD2. This CDR3 spans 15 amino acids. Looked up from germline, CDR1 is SGHVS and CDR2 is FQNEAQ. The V segment lost 4 bases and the J segment 7 bases; nucleotides outside the gene matches: 9. Here the CDR3 reads CASSSTSGGLWEQYF. CDR3 DNA sequence: TGTGCCAGCAGCTCCACTAGCGGGGGCCTGTGGGAGCAGTACTTC.

The chain joins TRBV6-6 to TRBJ1-1; 7 bases fit TRBD1. Per germline, CDR1 MNHNY and CDR2 SVGAGI (reference sequence). The CDR3 totals 13 residues. The ends lost 2 bases at V and 4 bases at J; junction bases unmatched: 1. The CDR3 coding sequence is TGTGCCAGCAGTTACCCAGGGGGCACTGAAGCTTTCTTT. It codes for CASSYPGGTEAFF.

This chain joins TRBV5-1 and TRBJ2-2, with 7 bases lining up with TRBD2. CDR1 is SGHRS, CDR2 YFSETQ, per germline. V shed 3 bases, J shed 5 bases, and the junction held 10 bases outside the gene matches. CDR3 length: 16 residues. The CDR3 protein is CASSSRTGGRTGELFF. CDR3 in DNA: TGCGCCAGCAGCTCGAGGACGGGGGGTAGGACCGGGGAGCTGTTTTTT.

This chain uses TRBV9 with TRBJ2-3, with TRBD1 as a possible D gene (5 bases). Germline V gives CDR1 SGDLS, CDR2 YYNGEE. V was pared by 4 bases and J by 2 bases, with 14 bases between. The CDR3 covers 15 residues. For the CDR3, the DNA is TGTGCCAGCAGCCGTTTGGGGCGAACCACAGATACGCAGTATTTT. It specifies CASSRLGRTTDTQYF. The whole variable domain, remainder taken from reference TRBV9 and TRBJ2-3, is DSGVTQTPKHLITATGQRVTLRCSPRSGDLSVYWYQQSLDQGLQFLIQYYNGEERAKGNILERFSAQQFPDLHSELNLSSLELGDSALYFCASSRLGRTTDTQYFGPGTRLTVL.

The gene calls are TRBV10-3 and TRBJ1-6; maybe TRBD1 (5 bases). The V gene's germline CDR1 is ENHRY and CDR2 SYGVKD. The germline V and J ends were trimmed by 7 bases and 8 bases, with 9 bases remaining between them. The CDR3 has 12 residues. The chain's CDR3 is CAITPGDSPLHF. DNA of the CDR3: TGTGCCATCACGCCGGGGGATTCACCCCTCCACTTT.

This chain uses TRBV7-3 with TRBJ1-1, with 10 bases identical to TRBD1. CDR1 SGHTA and CDR2 FQGTGA come from the germline V gene. The trim removed 5 bases at V and 10 bases at J, leaving 7 bases unmatched. The length of the CDR3 is 13 residues. As DNA, the CDR3 is TGTGCCAGCAGCCCAAGGGACAGGGGACCAGCTTTCTTT. Its translation is CASSPRDRGPAFF. The full variable domain, in which reference TRBV7-3 and TRBJ1-1 provide the parts outside the CDR3, is GAGVSQTPSNKVTEKGKYVELRCDPISGHTALYWYRQSLGQGPEFLIYFQGTGAADDSGLPNDRFFAVRPEGSVSTLKIQRTERGDSAVYLCASSPRDRGPAFFGQGTRLTVV.

The V call is TRBV27, the J call TRBJ1-6; weak D call: TRBD1 (6 bases). The CDR3 loop spans 17 amino acids. V was shortened by 5 bases and J by 10 bases, with 24 bases between the two germline ends. The germline CDR1 and CDR2 sequences are MNHEY and SMNVEV (reference sequence). The CDR3 nucleotides read TGTGCCAGCAGTCCGGTACAGGGTTTTTCAGCAAACTCACCCCTCCACTTT. As protein: CASSPVQGFSANSPLHF.

This rearrangement joins TRBV13 to TRBJ1-6; no definite D call. The V end lost 4 bases, the J end lost 7 bases, and 17 bases lay between the germline ends. From germline, CDR1 is PRHDT and CDR2 FYEKMQ (reference sequence). This CDR3 has 16 residues. The chain's CDR3 is CASSWKGGLGNSPLHF. Written as DNA, the CDR3 is TGTGCCAGCAGCTGGAAAGGAGGGTTGGGAAATTCACCCCTCCACTTT.

The chain joins TRBV19 to TRBJ1-6, with D unclear. Germline V lookup: CDR1 LNHDA, CDR2 SQIVND (reference sequence). The CDR3 totals 14 residues. Trimming cost V 7 bases and J 9 bases, with 16 bases left between them. DNA of the CDR3: TGTGCCAGTAAGGAGGATAGGTCGATTTCACCCCTCCACTTT. Protein: CASKEDRSISPLHF.

As concerns this clone: Germline is not matched at one junction end, which may reflect a read error. V usage is TRBV7-9 and J usage is TRBJ1-5; tentatively, D is TRBD1 (5 bases). Germline CDR1 SEHNR, CDR2 FQNEAQ (reference sequence). The CDR3 spans 17 residues. The CDR3 spells CVSSLAKGTGLNQPQHF. The CDR3 DNA reads as TGTGTCAGCAGCTTAGCGAAGGGGACTGGCCTAAATCAGCCCCAGCATTTT.

This chain joins TRBV9 and TRBJ1-2; 7 nucleotides align to TRBD1. The CDR3 runs to 14 residues. J gave up 8 bases and V 4 bases, and 11 bases lay outside the gene matches. Germline V lookup: CDR1 SGDLS, CDR2 YYNGEE. In nucleotides, the CDR3 is TGTGCCAGCAGCACCGGACAGGTGACCGGGGGCTACACCTTC. It encodes CASSTGQVTGGYTF.

The gene calls are TRBV5-1 and TRBJ2-1; TRBD1 aligns across 7 bases. Germline CDR1 reads SGHRS; CDR2 reads YFSETQ. J gave up 2 bases and V 0 bases, and 2 bases lay outside the gene matches. The CDR3 totals 15 residues. The CDR3 region is CASSLAGTAYNEQFF. CDR3 coding DNA: TGCGCCAGCAGCTTGGCCGGGACAGCCTACAATGAGCAGTTCTTC.

The chain joins TRBV6-5 to TRBJ2-2; possible D gene TRBD1, 5 bases. The CDR3 is 15 residues long. CDR1 and CDR2 (germline): MNHEY, SVGAGI. The V and J ends lost 0 bases and 6 bases respectively, with 11 bases between them. CDR3: CASSYSKFRAGELFF. CDR3 in DNA: TGTGCCAGCAGTTACTCGAAGTTCAGGGCCGGGGAGCTGTTTTTT.

V usage is TRBV5-1 and J usage is TRBJ2-1; the match to TRBD1 covers 8 bases. Germline V CDR1 and CDR2: SGHRS, YFSETQ. With V trimmed by 3 bases and J by 0 bases, 2 bases remained unmatched. The CDR3 is 15 residues long. The CDR3 sequence is CASSWDRNSYNEQFF. The CDR3 coding sequence is TGCGCCAGCAGCTGGGACAGGAACTCCTACAATGAGCAGTTCTTC.

The chain couples TRBV7-2 to TRBJ1-5, with D uncertain. The CDR3 is 15 residues long. Germline V gene lookup returns CDR1 SGHTA and CDR2 FQGNSA. V was clipped by 1 base and J by 0 bases, with 7 bases between them. Written as DNA, the CDR3 is TGTGCCAGCAGCTTAGACCAGTATAGCAATCAGCCCCAGCATTTT. Protein product: CASSLDQYSNQPQHF. Full variable domain (outside the CDR3, taken from reference TRBV7-2 and TRBJ1-5): GAGVSQSPSNKVTEKGKDVELRCDPISGHTALYWYRQSLGQGLEFLIYFQGNSAPDKSGLPSDRFSAERTGGSVSTLTIQRTQQEDSAVYLCASSLDQYSNQPQHFGDGTRLSIL.

This clone has only one observation. The chain combines TRBV5-6 with TRBJ2-7; the D gene is possibly TRBD1 (6 bases). Germline CDR1 reads SGHDT; CDR2 reads YYEEEE. V dropped 5 bases and J dropped 6 bases, with 21 bases sitting between them. The CDR3 spans 15 residues. This CDR3 is CASSPRDTGDREQYF. The CDR3, as DNA: TGTGCCAGCAGTCCCCGGGACACCGGGGATCGCGAGCAGTACTTC.

This clone has just one count. The gene calls are TRBV6-1 and TRBJ1-2; no clear D. The V gene lost 0 bases and the J gene lost 13 bases, with 18 bases spanning the gap. CDR3 size: 14 residues. Germline values: CDR1 MNHNS, CDR2 SASEGT. CDR3 residues: CASSEAGLKKGGTF. CDR3 coding DNA: TGTGCCAGCAGTGAAGCAGGACTGAAGAAGGGCGGCACCTTC.

The chain recombines TRBV7-9 with TRBJ1-1; D is unresolved. Germline V gene sequence: CDR1 SEHNR, CDR2 FQNEAQ (reference sequence). The CDR3 contains 13 residues. V lost 2 bases, J lost 1 base, and 5 bases lay in between. CDR3 DNA sequence: TGTGCCAGCAGCTTATATCCGAACACTGAAGCTTTCTTT. Protein product: CASSLYPNTEAFF.

The chain links TRBV9 to TRBJ2-3, with TRBD2 matching 9 bases. CDR3 length: 16 residues. V shed 3 bases, J shed 8 bases, and the junction held 13 bases outside the gene matches. Germline V lookup: CDR1 SGDLS, CDR2 YYNGEE. The CDR3 protein is CASSERSGGSSVTQYF. CDR3 nucleotides: TGTGCCAGCAGCGAAAGGAGCGGGGGGTCCTCAGTTACGCAGTATTTT.

The gene calls are TRBV9 and TRBJ1-2; 7 bases agree with TRBD1. CDR1 is SGDLS and CDR2 is YYNGEE in the germline V gene. The CDR3 has 14 amino acids. J gave up 2 bases and V 4 bases, and 5 bases lay outside the gene matches. This chain's CDR3 is CASSPGDRNYGYTF. The CDR3 DNA reads TGTGCCAGCAGCCCGGGGGACAGAAACTATGGCTACACCTTC.